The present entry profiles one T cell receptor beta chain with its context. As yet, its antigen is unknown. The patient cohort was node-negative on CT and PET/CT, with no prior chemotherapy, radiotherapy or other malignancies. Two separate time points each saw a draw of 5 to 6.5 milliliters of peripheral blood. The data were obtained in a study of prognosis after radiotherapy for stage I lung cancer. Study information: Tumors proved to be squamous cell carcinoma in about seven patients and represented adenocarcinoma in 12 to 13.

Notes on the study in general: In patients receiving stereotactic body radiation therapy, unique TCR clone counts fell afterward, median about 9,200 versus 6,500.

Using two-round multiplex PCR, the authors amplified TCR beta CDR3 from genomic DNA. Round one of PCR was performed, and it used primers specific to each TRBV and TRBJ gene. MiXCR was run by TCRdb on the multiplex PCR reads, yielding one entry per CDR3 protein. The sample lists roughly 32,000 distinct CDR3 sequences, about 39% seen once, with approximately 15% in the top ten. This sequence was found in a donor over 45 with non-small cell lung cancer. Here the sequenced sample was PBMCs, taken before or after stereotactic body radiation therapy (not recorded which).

This CDR3 reads CASSQGPTGRPGELFF. For the CDR3, the DNA is TGTGCCAGCAGCCAAGGTCCGACAGGGCGTCCCGGGGAGCTGTTTTTT. The chain recombines TRBV3-1 with TRBJ2-2; 7 nucleotides agree with TRBD1. The length of the CDR3 is 16 residues. The V gene's germline CDR1 is LGHDT and CDR2 YNNKEL (reference sequence). Losses at the gene ends were 1 base for V and 6 bases for J; bases not matched to a gene: 8.